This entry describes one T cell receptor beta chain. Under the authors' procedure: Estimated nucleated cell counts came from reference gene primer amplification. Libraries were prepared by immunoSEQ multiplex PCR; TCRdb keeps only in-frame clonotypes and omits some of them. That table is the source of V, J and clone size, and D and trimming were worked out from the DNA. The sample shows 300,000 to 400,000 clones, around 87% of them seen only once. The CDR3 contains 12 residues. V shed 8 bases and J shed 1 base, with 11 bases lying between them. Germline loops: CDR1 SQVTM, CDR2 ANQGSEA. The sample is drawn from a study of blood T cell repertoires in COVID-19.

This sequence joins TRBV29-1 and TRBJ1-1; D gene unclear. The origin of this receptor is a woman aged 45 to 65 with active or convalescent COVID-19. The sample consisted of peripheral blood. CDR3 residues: CSSPGTNTEAFF. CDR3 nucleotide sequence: TGCAGCTCTCCAGGCACGAACACTGAAGCTTTCTTT.